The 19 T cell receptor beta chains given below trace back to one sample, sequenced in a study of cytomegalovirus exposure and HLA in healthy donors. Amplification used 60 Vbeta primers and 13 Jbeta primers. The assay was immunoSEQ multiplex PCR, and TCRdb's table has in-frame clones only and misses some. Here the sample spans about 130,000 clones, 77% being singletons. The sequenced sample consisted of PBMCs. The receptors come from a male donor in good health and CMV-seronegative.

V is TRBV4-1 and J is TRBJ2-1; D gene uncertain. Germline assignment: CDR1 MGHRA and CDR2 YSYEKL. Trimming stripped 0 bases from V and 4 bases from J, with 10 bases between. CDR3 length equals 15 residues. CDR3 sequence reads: CASSQDPGSYNEQFF. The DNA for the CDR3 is TGCGCCAGCAGCCAAGACCCTGGCTCGTACAATGAGCAGTTCTTC.

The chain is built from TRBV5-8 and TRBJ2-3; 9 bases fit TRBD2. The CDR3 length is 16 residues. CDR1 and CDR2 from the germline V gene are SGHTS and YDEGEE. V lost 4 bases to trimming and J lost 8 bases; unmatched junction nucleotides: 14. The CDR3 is CASSPWVAGALVTQYF. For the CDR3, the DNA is TGTGCCAGCAGCCCATGGGTAGCGGGAGCTCTAGTTACGCAGTATTTT.

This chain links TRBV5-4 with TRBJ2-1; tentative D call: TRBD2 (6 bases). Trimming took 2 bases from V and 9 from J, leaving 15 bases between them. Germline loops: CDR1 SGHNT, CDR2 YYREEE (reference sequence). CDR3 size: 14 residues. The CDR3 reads CASSFGWGVGEQFF. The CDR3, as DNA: TGTGCCAGCAGCTTTGGCTGGGGGGTCGGTGAGCAGTTCTTC.

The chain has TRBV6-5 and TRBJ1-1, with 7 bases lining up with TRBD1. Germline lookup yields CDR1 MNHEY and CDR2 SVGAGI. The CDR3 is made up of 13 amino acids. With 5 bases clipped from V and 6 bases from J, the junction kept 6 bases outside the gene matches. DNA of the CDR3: TGTGCCAGCAGTCTGACAGGGCCGGCTGAAGCTTTCTTT. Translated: CASSLTGPAEAFF.

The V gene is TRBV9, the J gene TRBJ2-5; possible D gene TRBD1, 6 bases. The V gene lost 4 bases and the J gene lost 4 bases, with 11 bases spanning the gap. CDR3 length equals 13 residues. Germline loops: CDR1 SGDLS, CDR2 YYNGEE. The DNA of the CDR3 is TGTGCCAGCAGCCAGTTAGGGGGAGAGACCCAGTACTTC. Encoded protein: CASSQLGGETQYF.

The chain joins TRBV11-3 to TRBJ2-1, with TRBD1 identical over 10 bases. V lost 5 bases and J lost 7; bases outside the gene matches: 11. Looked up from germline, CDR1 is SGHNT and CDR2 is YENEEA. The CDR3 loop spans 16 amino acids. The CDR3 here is CASSPGGTGQGNEQFF. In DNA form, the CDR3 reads TGTGCCAGCAGCCCCGGGGGGACGGGACAGGGGAATGAGCAGTTCTTC.

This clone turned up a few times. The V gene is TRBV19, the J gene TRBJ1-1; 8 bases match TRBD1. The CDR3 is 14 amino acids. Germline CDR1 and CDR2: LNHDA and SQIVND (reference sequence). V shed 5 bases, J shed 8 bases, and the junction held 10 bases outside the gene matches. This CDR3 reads CASSSRDRKPEAFF. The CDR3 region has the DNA TGTGCCAGTAGTTCACGGGACAGGAAACCCGAAGCTTTCTTT. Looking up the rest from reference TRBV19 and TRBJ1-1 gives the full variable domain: DGGITQSPKYLFRKEGQNVTLSCEQNLNHDAMYWYRQDPGQGLRLIYYSQIVNDFQKGDIAEGYSVSREKKESFPLTVTSAQKNPTAFYLCASSSRDRKPEAFFGQGTRLTVV.

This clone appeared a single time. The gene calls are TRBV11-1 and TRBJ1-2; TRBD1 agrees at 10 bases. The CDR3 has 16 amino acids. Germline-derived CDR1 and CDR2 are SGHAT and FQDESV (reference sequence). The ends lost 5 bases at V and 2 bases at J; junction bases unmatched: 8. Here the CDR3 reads CASSDLATGGNYGYTF. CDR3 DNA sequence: TGTGCCAGCAGCGACCTGGCGACAGGGGGCAACTATGGCTACACCTTC.

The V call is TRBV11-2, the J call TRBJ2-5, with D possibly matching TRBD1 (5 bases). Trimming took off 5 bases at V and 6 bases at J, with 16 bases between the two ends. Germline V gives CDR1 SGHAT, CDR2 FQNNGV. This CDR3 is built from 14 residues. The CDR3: CASSIPQGGKTQYF. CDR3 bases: TGTGCCAGCAGCATACCCCAGGGTGGAAAGACCCAGTACTTC.

DNA for the CDR3: TGTGCCATCAGGGAGGGACAGTCCGGGCCCCAGCATTTT. As protein: CAIREGQSGPQHF. V and J are TRBV10-3 and TRBJ1-5, with 7 nucleotides matching TRBD1. The CDR3 consists of 13 residues. Germline V gene data show CDR1 as ENHRY and CDR2 as SYGVKD. V lost 6 bases to trimming and J lost 9 bases; unmatched junction nucleotides: 8.

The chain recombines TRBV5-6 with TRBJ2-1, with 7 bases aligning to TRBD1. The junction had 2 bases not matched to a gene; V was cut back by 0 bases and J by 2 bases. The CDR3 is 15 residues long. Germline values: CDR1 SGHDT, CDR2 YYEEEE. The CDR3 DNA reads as TGTGCCAGCAGCTTGGGCAGGGGGACCTACAATGAGCAGTTCTTC. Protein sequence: CASSLGRGTYNEQFF.

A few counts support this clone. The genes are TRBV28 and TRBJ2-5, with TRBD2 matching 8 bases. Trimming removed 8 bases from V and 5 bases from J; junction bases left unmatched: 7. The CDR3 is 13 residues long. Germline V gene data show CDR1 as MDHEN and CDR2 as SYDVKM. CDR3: CASSRGGVETQYF. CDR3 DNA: TGTGCCAGCTCACGGGGGGGCGTGGAGACCCAGTACTTC.

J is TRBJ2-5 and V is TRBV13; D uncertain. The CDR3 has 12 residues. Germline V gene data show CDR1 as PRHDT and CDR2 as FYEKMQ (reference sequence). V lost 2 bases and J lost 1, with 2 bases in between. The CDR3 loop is CASSLRQETQYF. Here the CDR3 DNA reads TGTGCCAGCAGCTTACGCCAAGAGACCCAGTACTTC.

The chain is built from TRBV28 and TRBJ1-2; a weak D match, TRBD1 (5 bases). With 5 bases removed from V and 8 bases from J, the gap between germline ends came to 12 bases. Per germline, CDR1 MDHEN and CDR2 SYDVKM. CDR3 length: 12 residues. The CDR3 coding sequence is TGTGCCAGCAGTCAAGGGGCTATGGGCTACACCTTC. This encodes CASSQGAMGYTF.

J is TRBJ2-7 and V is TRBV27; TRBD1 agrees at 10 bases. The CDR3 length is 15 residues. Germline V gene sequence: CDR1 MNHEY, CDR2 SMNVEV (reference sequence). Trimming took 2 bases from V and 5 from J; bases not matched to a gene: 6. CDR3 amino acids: CASSLRQGASHEQYF. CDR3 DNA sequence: TGTGCCAGCAGTTTACGACAGGGGGCTTCCCACGAGCAGTACTTC.

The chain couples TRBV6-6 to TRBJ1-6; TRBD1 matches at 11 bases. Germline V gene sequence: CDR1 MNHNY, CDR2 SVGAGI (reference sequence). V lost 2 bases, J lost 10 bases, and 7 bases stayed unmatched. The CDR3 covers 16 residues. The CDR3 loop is CASSYPGQGARSPLHF. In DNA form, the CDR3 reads TGTGCCAGCAGTTACCCTGGACAGGGGGCGCGGTCACCCCTCCACTTT.

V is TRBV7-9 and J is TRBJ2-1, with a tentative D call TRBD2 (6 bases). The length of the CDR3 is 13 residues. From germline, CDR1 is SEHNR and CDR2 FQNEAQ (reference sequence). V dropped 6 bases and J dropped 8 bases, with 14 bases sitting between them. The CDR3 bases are TGTGCCAGCAGTAGGGGAGGCCGGTATGAGCAGTTCTTC. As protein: CASSRGGRYEQFF. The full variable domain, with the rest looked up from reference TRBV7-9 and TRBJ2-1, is DTGVSQNPRHKITKRGQNVTFRCDPISEHNRLYWYRQTLGQGPEFLTYFQNEAQLEKSRLLSDRFSAERPKGSFSTLEIQRTEQGDSAMYLCASSRGGRYEQFFGPGTRLTVL.

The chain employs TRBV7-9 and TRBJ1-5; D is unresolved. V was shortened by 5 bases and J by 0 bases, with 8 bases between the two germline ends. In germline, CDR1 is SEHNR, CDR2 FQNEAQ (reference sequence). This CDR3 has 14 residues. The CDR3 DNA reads TGTGCCAGCAGCCCCCCGTTTAGCAATCAGCCCCAGCATTTT. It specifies CASSPPFSNQPQHF.

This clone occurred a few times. The CDR3 loop is CSVEDVTSGAETQYF. CDR3 DNA: TGCAGCGTTGAAGATGTAACTAGCGGGGCGGAGACCCAGTACTTC. The gene calls are TRBV29-1 and TRBJ2-5; TRBD2 matches at 10 bases. V was pared by 0 bases and J by 5 bases, with 6 bases of the junction left unmatched. The CDR3 has 15 amino acids. Looked up from germline, CDR1 is SQVTM and CDR2 is ANQGSEA.